These 13 T cell receptor beta chains originate from one sample sequenced in a study of blood T cell repertoires in COVID-19. Repertoires were generated with immunoSEQ multiplex PCR, while TCRdb's copy carries only in-frame clones and drops some. The data hold approximately 65,000 clones, with just over 85% observed a single time. The sample comprised peripheral blood. The receptors shown here come from a human donor in a cohort sampled during active COVID-19.

CDR3 amino acids: CATSRELAGGANEQFF. Here the CDR3 DNA reads TGTGCCACCAGCAGAGAGCTAGCGGGAGGAGCAAATGAGCAGTTCTTC. The chain is built from TRBV15 and TRBJ2-1; 11 bases line up with TRBD2. The CDR3 spans 16 residues. The ends lost 0 bases at V and 7 bases at J; junction bases unmatched: 5. CDR1 and CDR2 (germline): LNHNV, YYDKDF (reference sequence).

This clone has only one observation. This rearrangement joins TRBV2 to TRBJ2-1; 12 positions match TRBD2. Germline values: CDR1 SNHLY, CDR2 FYNNEI. Trimming at V came to 6 bases and at J to 7 bases, leaving 7 bases not matched to a gene. The CDR3 totals 15 residues. The CDR3 coding sequence is TGTGCCAGCAGCGAACGGCTAGCGGGGGGGAATGAGCAGTTCTTC. Encoded protein: CASSERLAGGNEQFF.

The rearrangement joins TRBV5-1 to TRBJ2-7; 9 positions agree with TRBD2. Germline V gene data show CDR1 as SGHRS and CDR2 as YFSETQ. The CDR3 sequence is 16 residues long. V was clipped by 0 bases and J by 4 bases; unmatched bases: 8. The DNA of the CDR3 is TGCGCCAGCAGCTTGGAGGGTAGCGGGGGACCGTACGAGCAGTACTTC. Its translation: CASSLEGSGGPYEQYF. The full variable domain, in which reference TRBV5-1 and TRBJ2-7 provide the parts outside the CDR3, is KAGVTQTPRYLIKTRGQQVTLSCSPISGHRSVSWYQQTPGQGLQFLFEYFSETQRNKGNFPGRFSGRQFSNSRSEMNVSTLELGDSALYLCASSLEGSGGPYEQYFGPGTRLTVT.

The chain joins TRBV18 to TRBJ1-5; 8 positions match TRBD1. The germline V gene has CDR1 KGHSH and CDR2 LQKENI. The CDR3 extends over 17 amino acids. Losses at the gene ends were 3 bases for V and 3 bases for J; bases not matched to a gene: 10. The CDR3 nucleotides are TGTGCCAGCTCACCCGCCCAGGGGGCGCTTCCCAATCAGCCCCAGCATTTT. Its translation is CASSPAQGALPNQPQHF.

This rearrangement joins TRBV6-5 to TRBJ1-5; maybe TRBD1 (5 bases). V lost 4 bases and J lost 14, with 18 bases in between. This CDR3 region has 13 residues. Germline lookup yields CDR1 MNHEY and CDR2 SVGAGI. The CDR3 is CASSLFSGLSKHF. The CDR3 DNA is TGTGCCAGCAGTTTATTTTCAGGGCTCTCTAAGCATTTT.

This clone was seen just once. The chain combines TRBV5-1 with TRBJ2-1; D gene uncertain. The germline V gene has CDR1 SGHRS and CDR2 YFSETQ. Trimming took 0 bases from V and 0 from J, leaving 4 bases between them. The CDR3 extends over 14 amino acids. DNA for the CDR3: TGCGCCAGCAGCTTGGGCGCCTCCTACAATGAGCAGTTCTTC. Amino acid sequence: CASSLGASYNEQFF. The full variable domain, with the rest looked up from reference TRBV5-1 and TRBJ2-1, is KAGVTQTPRYLIKTRGQQVTLSCSPISGHRSVSWYQQTPGQGLQFLFEYFSETQRNKGNFPGRFSGRQFSNSRSEMNVSTLELGDSALYLCASSLGASYNEQFFGPGTRLTVL.

The rearrangement uses TRBV7-3 and TRBJ1-6, with 8 bases fitting TRBD1. CDR1 and CDR2 (germline): SGHTA, FQGTGA. This CDR3 has 15 amino acids. V lost 4 bases and J lost 8; bases outside the gene matches: 7. The CDR3 DNA follows: TGTGCCAGCAGCTCAAGGACAGGGTTCGATTCACCCCTCCACTTT. This sequence encodes CASSSRTGFDSPLHF. Supplemented by reference TRBV7-3 and TRBJ1-6, the full variable domain reads GAGVSQTPSNKVTEKGKYVELRCDPISGHTALYWYRQSLGQGPEFLIYFQGTGAADDSGLPNDRFFAVRPEGSVSTLKIQRTERGDSAVYLCASSSRTGFDSPLHFGNGTRLTVT.

This chain joins TRBV27 and TRBJ2-2; 9 bases are a match to TRBD1. J gave up 4 bases and V 5 bases, and 8 bases lay outside the gene matches. The CDR3 length is 16 residues. The germline V gene encodes CDR1 MNHEY and CDR2 SMNVEV (reference sequence). Here the CDR3 DNA reads TGTGCCAGCAGTGCCTGGACAGGGGCGGGCACCGGGGAGCTGTTTTTT. This gives the protein CASSAWTGAGTGELFF.

V and J are TRBV19 and TRBJ2-4, with D perhaps matching TRBD2 (6 bases). The CDR3 is 13 residues long. Germline assignment: CDR1 LNHDA and CDR2 SQIVND (reference sequence). With 3 bases removed from V and 11 bases from J, the gap between germline ends came to 14 bases. The CDR3 region is CASSIGTEGFQYF. CDR3 DNA sequence: TGTGCCAGTAGTATTGGGACGGAGGGTTTTCAGTACTTC.

The chain has TRBV4-2 and TRBJ1-6; unclear D gene. CDR3 size: 15 residues. The germline V gene has CDR1 LGHNA and CDR2 YNFKEQ. The ends were cut back, 1 base at V and 7 bases at J, with 11 bases in the middle. CDR3 DNA: TGTGCCAGCAGCCAAGTACCGGTAGAGAATTCACCCCTCCACTTT. Translated: CASSQVPVENSPLHF.

The chain joins TRBV29-1 to TRBJ2-1; 11 bases line up with TRBD2. Germline CDR1 and CDR2: SQVTM and ANQGSEA. V lost 3 bases and J lost 4; bases outside the gene matches: 5. This CDR3 spans 15 amino acids. The CDR3 DNA reads as TGCAGCGTTGATGCATCTAGCGGGGGGTACAATGAGCAGTTCTTC. Translated, it gives CSVDASSGGYNEQFF.

V gene TRBV4-2 combines with J gene TRBJ1-3, with TRBD1 as a possible D gene (6 bases). V was cut by 0 bases and J by 5 bases, with 20 bases left in between. CDR1 is LGHNA, CDR2 YNFKEQ, per germline. This CDR3 region has 18 residues. CDR3 sequence reads: CASSQDEGTPRGRNTIYF. CDR3 nucleotide sequence: TGTGCCAGCAGCCAAGACGAAGGGACACCCCGAGGAAGAAACACCATATATTTT.

The chain joins TRBV15 to TRBJ2-7; 7 bases match TRBD1. Germline V CDR1 and CDR2: LNHNV, YYDKDF (reference sequence). The CDR3 is made up of 15 amino acids. The trim removed 3 bases at V and 2 bases at J, leaving 7 bases unmatched. The CDR3 DNA follows: TGTGCCACCAGCAGGGAAACAGGGGTGGCCTACGAGCAGTACTTC. It specifies CATSRETGVAYEQYF.